This entry lists 19 T cell receptor beta chains sequenced from one sample in a study of cytomegalovirus exposure and HLA in healthy donors. Measured with immunoSEQ multiplex PCR; TCRdb has only the in-frame clones, and not every one. The sample lists 70,000 or so clones; 94% were seen once. The sequenced material came from PBMCs. These TCRs come from a man between 18 and 29 years old in good health and CMV-seropositive.

The chain is built from TRBV9 and TRBJ2-3; 8 bases match TRBD1. Germline-derived CDR1 and CDR2 are SGDLS and YYNGEE. This CDR3 spans 15 amino acids. V lost 3 bases, J lost 1 base, and 4 bases stayed unmatched. As DNA, the CDR3 is TGTGCCAGCAGCGGACAGGGGTCTGGCACAGATACGCAGTATTTT. This codes for CASSGQGSGTDTQYF.

This clone appeared a single time. The chain joins TRBV9 to TRBJ2-2, with TRBD1 matching over 8 bases. Germline CDR1 reads SGDLS; CDR2 reads YYNGEE. V shed 3 bases and J 4 bases; nucleotides not matched to a gene: 8. This CDR3 comprises 16 residues. The CDR3 loop is CASSASRDRFTGELFF. CDR3 DNA sequence: TGTGCCAGCAGCGCGAGCCGGGACAGGTTCACCGGGGAGCTGTTTTTT.

The count of this clone is one. The chain uses TRBV30 and TRBJ1-4; no clear D gene. V was cut by 4 bases and J by 6 bases, with 12 bases left in between. The CDR3 sequence is 13 residues long. CDR1 is GTSNPN, CDR2 SVGIG, per germline (reference sequence). CDR3 region: CAWISEDDEKLFF. The CDR3 DNA reads TGTGCCTGGATTTCTGAGGATGATGAAAAACTGTTTTTT.

The chain uses TRBV28 and TRBJ2-3; D is perhaps TRBD1 (6 bases). In germline, CDR1 is MDHEN, CDR2 SYDVKM. The CDR3 loop spans 16 amino acids. V was shortened by 0 bases and J by 7 bases, with 17 bases between the two germline ends. CDR3 nucleotide sequence: TGTGCCAGCAGTTTATGGGAGCGAGGAACAGGGTATACGCAGTATTTT. Its protein product is CASSLWERGTGYTQYF.

The chain uses TRBV7-8 and TRBJ2-1; 10 bases agree with TRBD2. From germline, CDR1 is SGHVS and CDR2 FQNEAQ. J was trimmed by 2 bases and V by 5 bases; bases with no gene match: 3. The CDR3 consists of 15 residues. This CDR3 is CASSRTSGPYNEQFF. The CDR3 DNA reads TGTGCCAGCAGCCGGACTAGCGGCCCCTACAATGAGCAGTTCTTC.

The chain couples TRBV19 to TRBJ1-2, with a tentative D call TRBD1 (6 bases). Germline V gene lookup returns CDR1 LNHDA and CDR2 SQIVND (reference sequence). V was cut by 5 bases and J by 2 bases, with 12 bases left in between. The CDR3 covers 14 residues. CDR3 sequence: CASSVVTGNYGYTF. In DNA form, the CDR3 reads TGTGCCAGTAGTGTCGTAACAGGGAACTATGGCTACACCTTC. The entire variable domain, with the rest obtained from reference TRBV19 and TRBJ1-2, is as follows: DGGITQSPKYLFRKEGQNVTLSCEQNLNHDAMYWYRQDPGQGLRLIYYSQIVNDFQKGDIAEGYSVSREKKESFPLTVTSAQKNPTAFYLCASSVVTGNYGYTFGSGTRLTVV.

The chain employs TRBV5-1 and TRBJ2-2; 7 nucleotides line up with TRBD1. After removal of 4 bases from V and 6 bases from J, the junction contained 12 bases not matched to a gene. This CDR3 has 16 residues. The germline V gene encodes CDR1 SGHRS and CDR2 YFSETQ. The CDR3 coding sequence is TGCGCCAGCAGCCTAACGCGGACAGGAGAATCCGGGGAGCTGTTTTTT. Protein sequence: CASSLTRTGESGELFF.

J is TRBJ2-7 and V is TRBV20-1; possibly TRBD1 for D (5 bases). Germline CDR1 and CDR2: DFQATT and SNEGSKA (reference sequence). The CDR3 is 11 amino acids. V lost 3 bases, J lost 3 bases, and 6 bases lay in between. CDR3 nucleotide sequence: TGCAGTGCTAGCAGGGACTACGAGCAGTACTTC. Translating gives CSASRDYEQYF.

The rearrangement uses TRBV6-5 and TRBJ2-7; 10 bases line up with TRBD1. CDR3 length: 15 amino acids. Losses at the gene ends were 6 bases for V and 4 bases for J; bases not matched to a gene: 9. Germline V lookup: CDR1 MNHEY, CDR2 SVGAGI. CDR3 in amino acids: CASSGPGQGFYEQYF. For the CDR3, the DNA is TGTGCCAGCAGCGGACCGGGACAGGGGTTTTACGAGCAGTACTTC.

The rearrangement uses TRBV7-9 and TRBJ2-7; D gene unclear. V was trimmed by 1 base and J by 1 base, leaving 5 bases between them. This CDR3 contains 13 residues. Germline V gene lookup returns CDR1 SEHNR and CDR2 FQNEAQ (reference sequence). In nucleotides, the CDR3 is TGTGCCAGCAGCTTAGTTCAGTCCTACGAGCAGTACTTC. This gives the protein CASSLVQSYEQYF.

The chain recombines TRBV29-1 with TRBJ2-1, with D possibly matching TRBD2 (6 bases). Per the germline V gene, CDR1 is SQVTM and CDR2 is ANQGSEA. V was pared by 3 bases and J by 6 bases, with 12 bases between. There are 13 residues in the CDR3. CDR3: CSVEGLTTNEQFF. The CDR3 nucleotides read TGCAGCGTTGAGGGACTCACGACCAATGAGCAGTTCTTC.

This sequence joins TRBV5-1 and TRBJ2-7; D is unclear. Between the trimmed V and J ends, which lost 0 bases and 5 bases, there was a span of 12 bases. The germline V gene encodes CDR1 SGHRS and CDR2 YFSETQ. CDR3 length: 14 residues. CDR3 region: CASSLADAVHEQYF. In DNA form, the CDR3 reads TGCGCCAGCAGCTTGGCCGATGCAGTCCACGAGCAGTACTTC.

CDR3 sequence reads: CASGLDLSGKYEQYF. The CDR3 DNA follows: TGTGCTAGTGGTTTGGATCTAAGCGGGAAGTACGAGCAGTACTTC. The V and J genes are TRBV12-5 and TRBJ2-7, with 7 bases that match TRBD2. The CDR3 contains 15 residues. V lost 1 base to trimming and J lost 4 bases; unmatched junction nucleotides: 7. Germline lookup yields CDR1 LGHNT and CDR2 FRNRAP. Drawing the rest from reference TRBV12-5 and TRBJ2-7, the complete variable domain is DARVTQTPRHKVTEMGQEVTMRCQPILGHNTVFWYRQTMMQGLELLAYFRNRAPLDDSGMPKDRFSAEMPDATLATLKIQPSEPRDSAVYFCASGLDLSGKYEQYFGPGTRLTVT.

The CDR3 sequence is CASSQRPPGTEAFF. CDR3 coding DNA: TGTGCCAGCAGTCAACGGCCTCCGGGCACTGAAGCTTTCTTT. This chain joins TRBV27 and TRBJ1-1; D gene unclear. The CDR3 covers 14 residues. Germline assignment: CDR1 MNHEY and CDR2 SMNVEV (reference sequence). Between the trimmed V and J ends, which lost 5 bases and 4 bases, there was a span of 14 bases.

The gene calls are TRBV5-1 and TRBJ2-7; the D gene is possibly TRBD1 (5 bases). This CDR3 comprises 13 residues. The V gene lost 2 bases and the J gene lost 2 bases, with 8 bases spanning the gap. Germline V gene sequence: CDR1 SGHRS, CDR2 YFSETQ. The CDR3 bases are TGCGCCAGCAGCTTACAGGACCCCTACGAGCAGTACTTC. Encoded protein: CASSLQDPYEQYF.

The V gene is TRBV19, the J gene TRBJ2-2; possible D gene TRBD2, 6 bases. CDR1 and CDR2 from the germline V gene are LNHDA and SQIVND (reference sequence). The ends were cut back, 6 bases at V and 0 bases at J, with 14 bases in the middle. The CDR3 loop spans 16 amino acids. The CDR3, as DNA: TGTGCCAGTAGGTCCCTAGCGCCTCCGAACACCGGGGAGCTGTTTTTT. This translates into CASRSLAPPNTGELFF. The full variable domain, with the rest looked up from reference TRBV19 and TRBJ2-2, is DGGITQSPKYLFRKEGQNVTLSCEQNLNHDAMYWYRQDPGQGLRLIYYSQIVNDFQKGDIAEGYSVSREKKESFPLTVTSAQKNPTAFYLCASRSLAPPNTGELFFGEGSRLTVL.

The CDR3 coding sequence is TGTGCCAGTAGTATGGGATTCAGCGGGAGTAGCTACGAGCAGTACTTC. Its translation: CASSMGFSGSSYEQYF. This rearrangement joins TRBV19 to TRBJ2-7, with 8 positions matching TRBD2. The junction had 10 bases not matched to a gene; V was cut back by 3 bases and J by 3 bases. Per the germline V gene, CDR1 is LNHDA and CDR2 is SQIVND (reference sequence). The CDR3 sequence is 16 residues long.

The chain carries TRBV28 and TRBJ1-5; weak D call: TRBD1 (6 bases). The CDR3 sequence is 15 residues long. V was clipped by 5 bases and J by 5 bases, with 16 bases between them. Germline V lookup: CDR1 MDHEN, CDR2 SYDVKM. The CDR3 DNA follows: TGTGCCAGCAGTCTTCAGGGGCAACCCGATCAGCCCCAGCATTTT. This codes for CASSLQGQPDQPQHF.

The V and J genes are TRBV28 and TRBJ1-5, with no clear D. The ends were cut back, 7 bases at V and 4 bases at J, with 14 bases in the middle. In germline, CDR1 is MDHEN, CDR2 SYDVKM. This CDR3 comprises 14 residues. Written as DNA, the CDR3 is TGTGCCAGCAAACCCCCCCAGCGAAATCAGCCCCAGCATTTT. Protein: CASKPPQRNQPQHF.